One and the same sample provided the 6 T cell receptor beta chains below, sequenced in a study of blood T cell repertoires in COVID-19. The repertoire was sequenced with immunoSEQ multiplex PCR; TCRdb's copy has only in-frame clones and lacks some. The table lists 90,000 to 120,000 clones, roughly four fifths of them singletons. Sequenced: peripheral blood. These receptors came from a woman in her 70s with acute or convalescent COVID-19.

The chain combines TRBV10-3 with TRBJ2-2; D is perhaps TRBD1 (5 bases). V was cut by 7 bases and J by 0 bases, with 18 bases left in between. This CDR3 has 17 residues. The V gene's germline CDR1 is ENHRY and CDR2 SYGVKD. The CDR3 DNA is TGTGCCATCAAGGCAGGGTCCGACCCATCGAACACCGGGGAGCTGTTTTTT. Its protein is CAIKAGSDPSNTGELFF.

The sample holds a few counts of this clone. The rearrangement links TRBV3-1 (or the pseudogene TRBV3-2) to TRBJ1-5; D is uncertain. Trimming pared 1 base from V and 6 bases from J, leaving 7 bases between. The CDR3 has 13 residues. The germline gives CDR1 LGHDT, CDR2 YNNKEL (reference sequence). CDR3 sequence: CASSQAGSQPQHF. The CDR3, as DNA: TGTGCCAGCAGCCAAGCGGGGAGTCAGCCCCAGCATTTT.

The gene calls are TRBV7-3 and TRBJ2-2; perhaps TRBD2 as D (6 bases). The germline gives CDR1 SGHTA, CDR2 FQGTGA. This CDR3 has 13 residues. V gave up 5 bases and J gave up 5 bases, with 9 bases separating them. The CDR3 reads CASSLGGTGELFF. The CDR3 nucleotides read TGTGCCAGCAGCCTCGGAGGGACCGGGGAGCTGTTTTTT.

The chain links TRBV5-1 to TRBJ2-7; 9 bases match TRBD1. This CDR3 has 17 residues. V lost 4 bases and J lost 0; bases outside the gene matches: 11. In germline, CDR1 is SGHRS, CDR2 YFSETQ. The DNA for the CDR3 is TGCGCCAGCAGCAGTTTTCCAATGACAGGGGGCTCCTACGAGCAGTACTTC. Translated, it gives CASSSFPMTGGSYEQYF.

The chain combines TRBV3-1 (or the pseudogene TRBV3-2) with TRBJ1-4; TRBD1 matches 7 bases. The CDR3 runs 17 residues. V gave up 0 bases and J gave up 6 bases; unmatched junction bases: 10. Germline V CDR1 and CDR2: LGHDT, YNNKEL (reference sequence). The CDR3 DNA is TGTGCCAGCAGCCAAGATCCTTCGGGAGGGGGCTATGAAAAACTGTTTTTT. It yields the protein CASSQDPSGGGYEKLFF.

The CDR3 DNA follows: TGCGCCAGCAGTGAGACCCCCCCGGGGACGGGGGGATCTGAAGCTTTCTTT. This translates into CASSETPPGTGGSEAFF. The chain carries TRBV10-1 and TRBJ1-1; weak D call: TRBD1 (5 bases). Trimming cost V 2 bases and J 6 bases, with 22 bases left between them. The V gene's germline CDR1 is WNHNN and CDR2 SYGVQD (reference sequence). There are 17 residues in the CDR3.